This T cell receptor (beta chain) was identified in a study of blood T cells in healthy people across ages. Whole-study findings and limits: Higher diversity and more naive CD4+ cells were features of long-lived donors, compared to aged donors. The lack of PBMC sorting stopped any conclusive naive versus antigen-experienced comparison.

Through a sample-barcoded 5' primer and a J-beta primer mix, a second PCR was run for about 6 to 11 cycles. Tagging of each cDNA molecule was performed by a template-switch adaptor with 12 random nucleotides. Researchers report that each sample yielded at least 2.5 million CDR3-containing paired-end reads. MiXCR, applied by TCRdb to the 5' RACE reads, yields one record per CDR3 protein. Of 1,500,000 or so distinct CDR3 sequences listed, approximately 42% are singletons. On this clonotype itself: Antigen unknown.

This CDR3 is built from 14 residues. The germline CDR1 and CDR2 sequences are MNHEY and SMNVEV (reference sequence). Trimming removed 5 bases from V and 4 bases from J, with 15 bases in between. The chain employs TRBV27 and TRBJ2-7; TRBD2 might be the D (5 bases). Sequenced sample: blood. The sequence derives from a woman aged 18-30 years in good health. This chain's CDR3 is CASSPRGAVYEQYF. CDR3 bases: TGTGCCAGCAGTCCCCGGGGAGCCGTGTACGAGCAGTACTTC.